This TCR beta chain came from a study of T cell responses to AZD1222 COVID-19 vaccine. Overall study findings and caveats: It should be noted that donors were predominantly white British and more often female, and clonal diversity was possibly underestimated. Within unmutated variant regions lay the reported targets of nearly half of spike-specific TCRs.

Points on this clone: Its antigen is currently unknown.

This CDR3 has 11 residues. V was trimmed by 6 bases and J by 6 bases, leaving 8 bases between them. The germline V gene encodes CDR1 MDHEN and CDR2 SYDVKM. Data came from immunoSEQ multiplex PCR; TCRdb stores just in-frame clones and leaves some out. The profile covers around 180,000 clones, with approximately 90% appearing a single time and 6.1% taken by the ten largest. This specimen was peripheral blood, taken on day 0 of AZD1222 vaccination. The chain is built from TRBV28 and TRBJ1-2; perhaps TRBD1 as D (6 bases). This clonotype originated in an adult in good health. The CDR3 region is CASSHRDGYTF. In DNA, the CDR3 is TGTGCCAGCAGCCACAGGGATGGCTACACCTTC.